The rows below give T cell receptor beta chains drawn from one sample of a study of blood T cells in healthy people across ages. TCRdb ran MiXCR on the 5' RACE reads and lists one entry per CDR3 protein. This table holds over 950,000 distinct CDR3 sequences, roughly two fifths found once. The sample comprised blood. Source of these receptors: a man aged 18 to 30 in good health. The CDR3 runs from the conserved cysteine through the conserved F or W. A D gene is named only where the DNA matches it firmly. The size entry is marked missing in some rows and otherwise reads once, few, many or a size class.

j_call v_call clone_size d_call cdr3_nt cdr3_aa
TRBJ1-5 TRBV12-3/TRBV12-4 many TRBD1 TGTGCCAGCAGTTTAGAAGACCTCGGGACAGGGGATCAGCCCCAGCATTTT CASSLEDLGTGDQPQHF
TRBJ2-6 TRBV9 few TRBD1 TGTGCCAGCAGCGCCCGGACAGGGGGCTCTGGGGCCAACGTCCTGACTTTC CASSARTGGSGANVLTF
TRBJ2-7 TRBV6-5 . . TGTGCCAGCAGTTACAGGGCCGGGGGTATATACGAGCAGTACTTC CASSYRAGGIYEQYF
TRBJ2-7 TRBV7-8 . TRBD1 TGTGCCAGCAACAGTGGGACAGGGTACAACGAGCAGTACTTC CASNSGTGYNEQYF
TRBJ1-1 TRBV6-5 few . TGTGCCAGCAGTTCCCGGTTGAGGACTGAAGCTTTCTTT CASSSRLRTEAFF
TRBJ1-4 TRBV7-2 . . TGTGCCAGCAGCCCCGGCTTGGACAGCAGCAATGAAAAACTGTTTTTT CASSPGLDSSNEKLFF
TRBJ2-7 TRBV20-1 few . TGCAGTGCTAGAGATCACGGATTTTACGAGCAGTACTTC CSARDHGFYEQYF
TRBJ2-3 TRBV5-1 . . TGCGCCAGCAGCTTTTATGGACACAGCACAGATACGCAGTATTTT CASSFYGHSTDTQYF
TRBJ2-7 TRBV7-2 many . TGTGCCAGCAGCTCCTCCAAAGGTCACGGATACGAGCAGTACTTC CASSSSKGHGYEQYF
TRBJ2-4 TRBV12-3/TRBV12-4 . . TGTGCCAGCAGTTTTGTTTTCGGGATTAAAAACATTCAGTACTTC CASSFVFGIKNIQYF
TRBJ2-1 TRBV7-9 few TRBD2 TGTGCCAGCAGTCAATCGGGGGGGCCTGGGAATGAGCAGTTCTTC CASSQSGGPGNEQFF
TRBJ1-6 TRBV5-6 . TRBD1 TGTGCCAGCAGAGAGCGGGACAGAAAATATTCACCCCTCCACTTT CASRERDRKYSPLHF
TRBJ1-5 TRBV3-1 . . TGTGCCAGCAGCCAAGTTAGGGACGGGCCCCAGCATTTT CASSQVRDGPQHF
TRBJ1-1 TRBV6-1 once TRBD1 TGTGCCAGCAGTGGGACAGGGGAGTATGAAGCTTTCTTT CASSGTGEYEAFF
TRBJ1-2 TRBV20-1 few . TGCAGTGCTAGAGATCCCCAGGGGAGCTATGGCTACACCTTC CSARDPQGSYGYTF
TRBJ2-7 TRBV12-3/TRBV12-4 few . TGTGCCAGCCAGGCGGGACCCTACGAGCAGTACTTC CASQAGPYEQYF
TRBJ1-5 TRBV6-2/TRBV6-3 . . TGTGCCAGCAGTTACAGGAGGGACAATCAGCCCCAGCATTTT CASSYRRDNQPQHF
TRBJ1-5 TRBV6-2/TRBV6-3 . . TGTGCCAGCAGTTACCTAGGGCGGTTTGAGCTATTCGGCAATCAGCCCCAGCATTTT CASSYLGRFELFGNQPQHF
TRBJ1-2 TRBV10-3 . . TGTGCCACGCAACCGGGGGACTATGGCTACACCTTC CATQPGDYGYTF
TRBJ2-5 TRBV6-2/TRBV6-3 few . TGTGCCAGCAGTTACTCGGTCGGACTCCAAGAGACCCAGTACTTC CASSYSVGLQETQYF
TRBJ2-7 TRBV6-5 . TRBD2 TGTGCCAGCAGTTACCGACGGGGGGGCTACGAGCAGTACTTC CASSYRRGGYEQYF
TRBJ1-1 TRBV9 . . TGTGCCAGCAGCGTAGCCGCCGCGACGGGGATGACTGAAGCTTTCTTT CASSVAAATGMTEAFF
TRBJ2-2 TRBV29-1 few . TGCAGCGTCCCAACAGGGACCGGGGAGCTGTTTTTT CSVPTGTGELFF
TRBJ1-1 TRBV19 few TRBD1 TGTGCCAGTAGTATATCGGGACAGGTCGACACTGAAGCTTTCTTT CASSISGQVDTEAFF
TRBJ2-5 TRBV4-2 few . TGTGCCAGCAGCCAGGAAATGACAGGAGCTATCCAAGAGACCCAGTACTTC CASSQEMTGAIQETQYF
TRBJ2-2 TRBV10-3 . . TGTGCCATCAGTGTCGAACATTCGAACACCGGGGAGCTGTTTTTT CAISVEHSNTGELFF